This TCR beta chain appears in the sequencing data of a study of blood T cell repertoires in COVID-19. Study context: COVID-19 samples collected from the United States, Italy and Spain covered acute and convalescent phases.

CDR1 and CDR2 from the germline V gene are SEHNR and FQNEAQ (reference sequence). With 5 bases clipped from V and 3 bases from J, the junction kept 2 bases outside the gene matches. The CDR3 is 13 amino acids. Sequencing was performed with immunoSEQ multiplex PCR; in TCRdb, only in-frame clones are kept and a portion is missing. Of approximately 200,000 clones detected, more than 75% appear once; the ten largest clones hold approximately 6.2%. The TCR originated in a man in his fifties or sixties who had recovered from COVID-19. Material for sequencing was peripheral blood. The chain combines TRBV7-9 with TRBJ1-2; 8 bases align to TRBD1. The CDR3: CASSPGGDYGYTF. The CDR3 DNA is TGTGCCAGCAGCCCAGGGGGCGACTATGGCTACACCTTC.